The 20 T cell receptor beta chains given below trace back to one sample, sequenced in a study of T cell responses to AZD1222 COVID-19 vaccine. TCRdb's table, derived via immunoSEQ multiplex PCR, lists solely in-frame clones and lacks some. This sample has approximately 89,000 clones, with roughly 84% found just once. The sample in question was peripheral blood, obtained on day 0 of AZD1222 vaccination. These receptors were taken from an adult in good health.

The rearrangement links TRBV28 to TRBJ1-3; 8 nucleotides match TRBD1. The length of the CDR3 is 16 residues. Germline V gene data show CDR1 as MDHEN and CDR2 as SYDVKM. With 7 bases clipped from V and 2 bases from J, the junction kept 10 bases outside the gene matches. CDR3 loop: CASTTAGTGPGNTIYF. In nucleotides, the CDR3 is TGTGCCAGCACAACCGCGGGGACAGGACCTGGAAACACCATATATTTT.

The V gene is TRBV11-3, the J gene TRBJ1-3, with a tentative D call TRBD1 (5 bases). The germline V gene has CDR1 SGHNT and CDR2 YENEEA. Trimming shortened V by 1 base and J by 0 bases, and 7 bases separated the two germline ends. The CDR3 runs 15 residues. CDR3 amino acids: CASSLADSSGNTIYF. The CDR3 DNA reads as TGTGCCAGCAGCTTAGCTGACAGCTCTGGAAACACCATATATTTT.

The V call is TRBV6-2 or TRBV6-3, the J call TRBJ1-2; TRBD1 agrees at 7 bases. The CDR3 contains 15 residues. Germline-derived CDR1 and CDR2 are MNHEY and SVGEGT. Germline trimming cut 6 bases from V and 4 bases from J; bases unmatched to any gene: 11. CDR3 DNA sequence: TGTGCCAGCAGCCTTACTGACAGGGTCTCCTATGGCTACACCTTC. The encoded protein is CASSLTDRVSYGYTF.

The chain is built from TRBV6-5 and TRBJ1-6; D uncertain. CDR3 length: 14 residues. V lost 11 bases and J 6 bases, leaving 17 bases between the germline ends. The germline V gene encodes CDR1 MNHEY and CDR2 SVGAGI. As DNA, the CDR3 is TGTGCCGCCGTCCCAGCCGGCGGTAATTCACCCCTCCACTTT. Translated, it gives CAAVPAGGNSPLHF.

This chain connects TRBV29-1 to TRBJ2-7; no reliable D call. The germline CDR1 and CDR2 sequences are SQVTM and ANQGSEA. The CDR3 loop spans 11 amino acids. Trimming pared 4 bases from V and 1 base from J, leaving 5 bases between. The CDR3 here is CSVGSSYEQYF. CDR3 nucleotides: TGCAGCGTTGGCAGTTCCTACGAGCAGTACTTC.

V and J are TRBV7-8 and TRBJ1-2; no definite D call. In germline, CDR1 is SGHVS, CDR2 FQNEAQ. Trimming cost V 0 bases and J 8 bases, with 10 bases left between them. CDR3 length: 13 residues. In nucleotides, the CDR3 is TGTGCCAGCAGCTTAGCGGAGTACAGCGGCTACACCTTC. Translating gives CASSLAEYSGYTF. The full variable domain, rest sourced from reference TRBV7-8 and TRBJ1-2, is GAGVSQSPRYKVAKRGQDVALRCDPISGHVSLFWYQQALGQGPEFLTYFQNEAQLDKSGLPSDRFFAERPEGSVSTLKIQRTQQEDSAVYLCASSLAEYSGYTFGSGTRLTVV.

The chain links TRBV6-2 or TRBV6-3 to TRBJ2-7; weak D call: TRBD2 (6 bases). The CDR3 has 15 residues. Germline CDR1 is MNHEY and CDR2 is SVGEGT. V was cut by 5 bases and J by 3 bases, with 17 bases left in between. CDR3: CASSADGGRDYEQYF. The DNA for the CDR3 is TGTGCCAGCAGTGCGGACGGGGGTAGGGACTACGAGCAGTACTTC.

This chain uses TRBV7-9 with TRBJ1-1; TRBD1 is a possible D gene (5 bases). V was cut by 5 bases and J by 6 bases, with 10 bases left in between. The CDR3 extends over 12 amino acids. Germline lookup yields CDR1 SEHNR and CDR2 FQNEAQ (reference sequence). This CDR3 reads CASSRGLAEAFF. CDR3 sequence (DNA): TGTGCCAGCAGCCGGGGGTTAGCTGAAGCTTTCTTT.

The chain combines TRBV19 with TRBJ1-5; no clear D gene. There are 13 residues in the CDR3. V lost 1 base, J lost 11 bases, and 12 bases lay in between. CDR1 and CDR2 from the germline V gene are LNHDA and SQIVND (reference sequence). CDR3 residues: CASSIVGPKAQHF. The DNA of the CDR3 is TGTGCCAGTAGTATAGTAGGCCCCAAGGCCCAGCATTTT.

This clone was seen only once. The chain combines TRBV23-1 with TRBJ1-1; tentative D call: TRBD1 (6 bases). TRBV23-1 is an open reading frame, and its role is uncertain. The CDR3 consists of 17 residues. The V gene lost 0 bases and the J gene lost 1 base, with 15 bases spanning the gap. Here the CDR3 DNA reads TGCGCCAGCAGTCAATCGACTAGAGGACAGTCGAACACTGAAGCTTTCTTT. Translated, it gives CASSQSTRGQSNTEAFF.

The J gene is TRBJ1-4, the V gene TRBV3-1 (or the pseudogene TRBV3-2); 8 nucleotides align to TRBD1. Trimming took 3 bases from V and 1 from J; bases not matched to a gene: 1. Germline CDR1 LGHDT, CDR2 YNNKEL (reference sequence). The CDR3 is made up of 15 amino acids. This CDR3 is CASSHGTGTNEKLFF. The CDR3 DNA reads as TGTGCCAGCAGCCACGGGACAGGAACTAATGAAAAACTGTTTTTT.

This clone was counted once. This chain links TRBV14 with TRBJ1-2, with D possibly TRBD1 on 6 matching bases. Per the germline V gene, CDR1 is SGHDN and CDR2 is FVKESK. V gave up 4 bases and J gave up 2 bases, with 8 bases separating them. The CDR3 covers 13 residues. The CDR3 DNA follows: TGTGCCAGCAGCCGACAGGAGAACTATGGCTACACCTTC. It codes for CASSRQENYGYTF.

The chain links TRBV7-2 to TRBJ1-2, with 7 bases aligning to TRBD1. The CDR3 sequence is 15 residues long. The ends lost 2 bases at V and 5 bases at J; junction bases unmatched: 8. Germline lookup yields CDR1 SGHTA and CDR2 FQGNSA. CDR3 DNA sequence: TGTGCCAGCAGCTTATCCGGGACAGACCAGTATGGCTACACCTTC. Its protein product is CASSLSGTDQYGYTF.

The gene calls are TRBV10-3 and TRBJ1-4; D is unclear. Germline assignment: CDR1 ENHRY and CDR2 SYGVKD. The CDR3 spans 14 residues. Trimming shortened V by 2 bases and J by 8 bases, and 12 bases separated the two germline ends. The CDR3 DNA is TGTGCCATCAGTGAGCACGGAAGAGGGGAAAAACTGTTTTTT. Translated, it gives CAISEHGRGEKLFF.

The genes are TRBV5-5 and TRBJ2-7; 7 nucleotides line up with TRBD1. Germline values: CDR1 SGHKS, CDR2 YYEKEE (reference sequence). This CDR3 region has 15 residues. The V gene end was trimmed by 4 bases and the J gene end by 0 bases; junction bases not matched to a gene: 7. The CDR3 loop reads CASSPGTVSSYEQYF. The CDR3 DNA is TGTGCCAGCAGCCCGGGGACAGTGAGCTCCTACGAGCAGTACTTC.

V and J are TRBV2 and TRBJ1-2; 9 positions agree with TRBD1. V lost 4 bases to trimming and J lost 6 bases; unmatched junction nucleotides: 0. This CDR3 is 12 amino acids long. Germline CDR1 is SNHLY and CDR2 is FYNNEI. CDR3 bases: TGTGCCAGCAGTGGGGACAGGGATGGCTACACCTTC. This gives the protein CASSGDRDGYTF.

The rearrangement uses TRBV2 and TRBJ2-3; D is undetermined. CDR1 and CDR2 (germline): SNHLY, FYNNEI. The V end was cut by 3 bases, the J end by 0 bases, with 10 bases between. The CDR3 extends over 15 amino acids. In nucleotides, the CDR3 is TGTGCCAGCAGTGACCCTTCTACTAGCACAGATACGCAGTATTTT. It yields the protein CASSDPSTSTDTQYF. The full variable domain, completed using reference TRBV2 and TRBJ2-3, is EPEVTQTPSHQVTQMGQEVILRCVPISNHLYFYWYRQILGQKVEFLVSFYNNEISEKSEIFDDQFSVERPDGSNFTLKIRSTKLEDSAMYFCASSDPSTSTDTQYFGPGTRLTVL.

The gene calls are TRBV28 and TRBJ1-5, with D tentatively TRBD1 (6 bases). V was shortened by 5 bases and J by 6 bases, with 8 bases between the two germline ends. This CDR3 comprises 12 residues. Germline-derived CDR1 and CDR2 are MDHEN and SYDVKM. CDR3 loop: CASSGGRQPQHF. CDR3 sequence (DNA): TGTGCCAGCAGTGGGGGCCGTCAGCCCCAGCATTTT.

This clone was seen just once. The chain carries TRBV19 and TRBJ1-2, with 10 bases lining up with TRBD1. The CDR3 is 14 amino acids. With 9 bases clipped from V and 4 bases from J, the junction kept 8 bases outside the gene matches. Germline V gene data show CDR1 as LNHDA and CDR2 as SQIVND (reference sequence). In DNA, the CDR3 is TGTGCCAGCCGGCGGGGACAGGGGAGCTATGGCTACACCTTC. Protein sequence: CASRRGQGSYGYTF.

The chain joins TRBV5-5 to TRBJ1-5; D is perhaps TRBD1 (6 bases). Germline V gene sequence: CDR1 SGHKS, CDR2 YYEKEE (reference sequence). The length of the CDR3 is 16 residues. V dropped 0 bases and J dropped 5 bases, with 15 bases sitting between them. CDR3 sequence: CASSLVGGGRDQPQHF. The CDR3 nucleotides are TGTGCCAGCAGCTTGGTTGGGGGGGGCCGGGATCAGCCCCAGCATTTT.